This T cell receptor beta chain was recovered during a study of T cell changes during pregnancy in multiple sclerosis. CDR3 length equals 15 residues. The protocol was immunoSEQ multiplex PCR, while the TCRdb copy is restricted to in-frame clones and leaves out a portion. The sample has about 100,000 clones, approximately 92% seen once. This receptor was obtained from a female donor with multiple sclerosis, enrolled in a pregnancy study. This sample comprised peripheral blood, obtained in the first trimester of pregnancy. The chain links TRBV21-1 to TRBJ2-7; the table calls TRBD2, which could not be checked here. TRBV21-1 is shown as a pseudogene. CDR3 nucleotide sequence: TGTGCCAGCCCCAGGTCCGGGAGGCACTCCTACGAGCAGTACTTC. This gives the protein CASPRSGRHSYEQYF.